This TCR beta chain was documented in a study of radiation and T cells in renal cell carcinoma. General study points: From baseline, blood top tumor clonotypes peaked at 2 weeks post-radiation. No pretreatment tumor biopsies were available for baseline clonotypes.

Germline V gives CDR1 SGHTA, CDR2 FQGNSA. The CDR3 covers 15 residues. Time point described: blood 2 weeks post-SBRT. The sample's treatment: 15 Gy SBRT to primary tumor, nephrectomy 4 weeks later. Radiation-treated patients gave blood at baseline, week 2 and week 4. The tumor was a clear cell renal cell carcinoma. In the case of this clone: The antigen remains unidentified. A junction end diverges from the germline sequence, so it may reflect a read error.

Assay used: immunoSEQ multiplex PCR; TCRdb lists only in-frame clones, some missing. The sample has about 130,000 clones, 70% to 90% seen once. This receptor was taken from a woman aged 55-69 years with renal cell carcinoma. Sequences were derived from blood, sampled from a patient whose treatment included radiotherapy and nephrectomy. The rearrangement joins TRBV7-2 to TRBJ2-1; 15 nucleotides line up with TRBD2. The CDR3 here is CASRLGLAGGNEQFF. DNA of the CDR3: TGTGCCAGCAGGTTAGGACTAGCGGGGGGGAATGAGCAGTTCTTC.